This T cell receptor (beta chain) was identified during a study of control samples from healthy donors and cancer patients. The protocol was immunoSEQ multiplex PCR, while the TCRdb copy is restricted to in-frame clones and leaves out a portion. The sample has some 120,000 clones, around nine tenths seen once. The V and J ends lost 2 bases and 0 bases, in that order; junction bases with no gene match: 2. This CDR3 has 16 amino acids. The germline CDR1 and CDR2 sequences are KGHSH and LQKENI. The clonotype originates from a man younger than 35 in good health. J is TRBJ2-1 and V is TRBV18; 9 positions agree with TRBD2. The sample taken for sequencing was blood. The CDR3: CASSPASGASYNEQFF. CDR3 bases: TGTGCCAGCTCACCAGCTAGCGGGGCCTCCTACAATGAGCAGTTCTTC.